The 5 T cell receptor gamma chains in this list originate from one sample, sequenced in a study of γδ T cells in repeated Plasmodium falciparum infection. Bulk repertoires came from Vgamma9/Vdelta2+ or Vdelta2-negative gammadelta T cells flow-sorted from PBMC. TCRdb made new clone calls on the multiplex PCR reads using CATT. The repertoire holds a few thousand gamma-chain clones, with nearly 3.5% as singletons. Sequenced material: gamma-delta T cells from blood. Source of these receptors: a pool of human donors (malaria-infected and uninfected, not separated).

This clone turned up a few times. A far larger clone is just one base off, so this is likely a read error. This sample also contains other DNA sequences that code for the same CDR3. The chain uses TRGV5 and TRGJ1 or TRGJ2. This CDR3 has 14 residues. CDR1 and CDR2 from the germline V gene are VINAFY and YDVSNSKD. The CDR3 DNA sequence: TGTGCCACATGGGACAGTCTCCCTTATTATAAGAAACTCTTT. Protein: CATWDSLPYYKKLF.

This clone was observed a handful of times. The protein TCRdb gives is from a much larger clone and does not agree with this DNA's translation at residue 3, likely a read error; the protein shown here comes from the DNA. The J gene is TRGJ1 or TRGJ2, the V gene TRGV9. Looked up from germline, CDR1 is GITISATS and CDR2 is ISYDGTV (reference sequence). This CDR3 comprises 15 residues. CDR3 sequence (DNA): TGTGCCTCGTGGGGTCCGCCCCTCAATTATTATAAGAAACTCTTT. Amino acid sequence: CASWGPPLNYYKKLF.

With respect to this clone: The protein recorded in TCRdb matches a much larger clone and deviates from this DNA's translation at residue 5, suggesting a read error; the protein here is obtained by translating the DNA. V and J are TRGV9 and TRGJ1 or TRGJ2. The J gene comes from matching the DNA to germline here; TCRdb lacks it. The J segment lost 9 bases and the V segment lost 5 bases, leaving 1 base of the junction unmatched. This CDR3 spans 9 amino acids. Germline V gene data show CDR1 as GITISATS and CDR2 as ISYDGTV (reference sequence). The CDR3 DNA sequence: TGTGCCTTGTGGGGTAAGAAACTCTTT. This codes for CALWGKKLF.

Notes on this clone: The protein TCRdb gives is from a much larger clone and does not agree with this DNA's translation at residue 11, likely a read error; the protein shown here comes from the DNA. This chain links TRGV9 with TRGJ1 or TRGJ2. CDR1 is GITISATS, CDR2 ISYDGTV, per germline (reference sequence). CDR3 length equals 15 residues. The CDR3: CALWEDPTPYCKKLF. CDR3 DNA: TGTGCCTTGTGGGAGGACCCAACCCCTTATTGTAAGAAACTCTTT.

This chain joins TRGV2 and TRGJP2. The trim removed 0 bases at V and 6 bases at J, leaving 7 bases unmatched. Per the germline V gene, CDR1 is EGSNGY and CDR2 is YDSYNSKV. This CDR3 spans 15 amino acids. This CDR3 reads CATWDGASRDWIKTF. CDR3 nucleotides: TGTGCCACCTGGGACGGGGCGAGTCGTGATTGGATCAAGACGTTT.